These 21 T cell receptor beta chains came from one sample sequenced in a study of blood T cell repertoires in COVID-19. Using immunoSEQ multiplex PCR, the repertoire was profiled, and TCRdb retains in-frame clones only, with some absent. The table has under 200,000 clones, about 83% seen once. The sample taken for sequencing was PBMCs or T cells enriched from blood (not recorded which). The receptor source for this set is a man aged 35 to 55 with acute COVID-19.

This chain connects TRBV5-1 to TRBJ2-3, with D tentatively TRBD2 (6 bases). This CDR3 region has 16 residues. Looked up from germline, CDR1 is SGHRS and CDR2 is YFSETQ. With 0 bases removed from V and 4 bases from J, the gap between germline ends came to 15 bases. CDR3 in amino acids: CASSLGDSSGADTQYF. For the CDR3, the DNA is TGCGCCAGCAGCTTGGGGGACTCCTCGGGCGCAGATACGCAGTATTTT.

The gene calls are TRBV3-1 (or the pseudogene TRBV3-2) and TRBJ2-1; 9 bases map to TRBD2. V shed 3 bases and J 3 bases; nucleotides not matched to a gene: 9. Germline CDR1 reads LGHDT; CDR2 reads YNNKEL (reference sequence). This CDR3 region has 17 residues. For the CDR3, the DNA is TGTGCCAGCAGCCAGTACGGAGGCGGGAGGGACTACAATGAGCAGTTCTTC. It translates to CASSQYGGGRDYNEQFF.

This chain uses TRBV30 with TRBJ1-6; D might be TRBD1 (5 bases). Germline lookup yields CDR1 GTSNPN and CDR2 SVGIG (reference sequence). The V end was cut by 2 bases, the J end by 8 bases, with 13 bases between. The CDR3 length is 14 residues. The CDR3 protein is CAWSMVQDDSPLHF. In DNA form, the CDR3 reads TGTGCCTGGAGTATGGTACAGGACGATTCACCCCTCCACTTT. The full variable domain, rest sourced from reference TRBV30 and TRBJ1-6, is SQTIHQWPATLVQPVGSPLSLECTVEGTSNPNLYWYRQAAGRGLQLLFYSVGIGQISSEVPQNLSASRPQDRQFILSSKKLLLSDSGFYLCAWSMVQDDSPLHFGNGTRLTVT.

V is TRBV15 and J is TRBJ2-1, with D tentatively TRBD1 (6 bases). Germline V gene lookup returns CDR1 LNHNV and CDR2 YYDKDF (reference sequence). V shed 1 base and J shed 8 bases, with 15 bases lying between them. The CDR3 is made up of 15 amino acids. CDR3 loop: CATSRGRTDYHEQFF. The CDR3, as DNA: TGTGCCACCAGCAGAGGGAGGACAGATTACCATGAGCAGTTCTTC.

V is TRBV19 and J is TRBJ2-2; TRBD1 aligns across 7 bases. From germline, CDR1 is LNHDA and CDR2 SQIVND (reference sequence). The V gene end was trimmed by 8 bases and the J gene end by 4 bases; junction bases not matched to a gene: 7. The CDR3 extends over 14 amino acids. The CDR3 spells CASEATGPTGELFF. CDR3 coding DNA: TGTGCCAGTGAAGCGACAGGGCCCACCGGGGAGCTGTTTTTT. The variable domain in full, with the rest retrieved from reference TRBV19 and TRBJ2-2, is DGGITQSPKYLFRKEGQNVTLSCEQNLNHDAMYWYRQDPGQGLRLIYYSQIVNDFQKGDIAEGYSVSREKKESFPLTVTSAQKNPTAFYLCASEATGPTGELFFGEGSRLTVL.

The table lists this clone with a count of one. This chain uses TRBV3-1 (or the pseudogene TRBV3-2) with TRBJ2-3, with TRBD1 identical over 10 bases. The junction had 5 bases not matched to a gene; V was cut back by 4 bases and J by 4 bases. Germline CDR1 reads LGHDT; CDR2 reads YNNKEL (reference sequence). The CDR3 covers 15 residues. The CDR3 sequence is CASSPGTGVPDTQYF. CDR3 DNA: TGTGCCAGCAGCCCCGGGACAGGGGTACCAGATACGCAGTATTTT.

The chain carries TRBV18 and TRBJ1-3; possibly TRBD1 for D (6 bases). Germline CDR1 KGHSH, CDR2 LQKENI. The CDR3 runs to 14 residues. Trimming stripped 3 bases from V and 8 bases from J, with 14 bases between. The CDR3 spells CASSPRDTDHTIYF. The CDR3 DNA sequence: TGTGCCAGCTCACCGAGGGACACGGATCACACCATATATTTT.

The rearrangement links TRBV7-3 to TRBJ2-6, with TRBD1 as a possible D gene (6 bases). Germline V lookup: CDR1 SGHTA, CDR2 FQGTGA. V gave up 2 bases and J gave up 4 bases, with 27 bases separating them. This CDR3 is built from 21 residues. This CDR3 reads CASSLHPTGQIITSGANVLTF. In nucleotides, the CDR3 is TGTGCCAGCAGCTTACATCCCACCGGACAGATAATTACCTCCGGGGCCAACGTCCTGACTTTC.

This clone was observed once. The V call is TRBV19, the J call TRBJ1-1, with D tentatively TRBD1 (6 bases). Germline values: CDR1 LNHDA, CDR2 SQIVND (reference sequence). The CDR3 has 15 residues. The V gene lost 11 bases and the J gene lost 4 bases, with 23 bases spanning the gap. In DNA, the CDR3 is TGTGCCCCAAGTAGGGGGACACATATGGGCACTGAAGCTTTCTTT. Amino acids: CAPSRGTHMGTEAFF.

For the CDR3, the DNA is TGTGCCACCTCCCCCGGTCGGAGGGAAAAACTGTTTTTT. Its translation: CATSPGRREKLFF. The chain recombines TRBV15 with TRBJ1-4, with D hard to call. The V and J ends lost 8 bases and 8 bases respectively, with 15 bases between them. The CDR3 runs to 13 residues. CDR1 is LNHNV and CDR2 is YYDKDF in the germline V gene (reference sequence).

V and J are TRBV4-3 and TRBJ2-7, with TRBD1 as a possible D gene (6 bases). CDR1 and CDR2 (germline): LGHNA, YSLEER. Trimming left V 3 bases short and J 7 bases short, with 13 bases between. The length of the CDR3 is 13 residues. CDR3 in amino acids: CASSQGPQGEQYF. The CDR3 region has the DNA TGCGCCAGCAGCCAGGGACCTCAGGGGGAGCAGTACTTC.

The chain recombines TRBV3-1 (or the pseudogene TRBV3-2) with TRBJ2-7; TRBD1 aligns across 8 bases. Germline V gives CDR1 LGHDT, CDR2 YNNKEL (reference sequence). The length of the CDR3 is 14 residues. V was clipped by 5 bases and J by 2 bases; unmatched bases: 5. This chain's CDR3 is CASSFRTGTYEQYF. Here the CDR3 DNA reads TGTGCCAGCAGCTTCCGGACAGGGACCTACGAGCAGTACTTC.

This chain uses TRBV4-3 with TRBJ2-1, with 13 nucleotides matching TRBD2. The CDR3 contains 15 residues. V lost 3 bases and J lost 8; bases outside the gene matches: 4. Germline CDR1 and CDR2: LGHNA and YSLEER. CDR3 region: CASSHGTSGIDEQFF. CDR3 nucleotides: TGCGCCAGCAGCCATGGGACTAGCGGGATCGATGAGCAGTTCTTC.

This CDR3 reads CASSPVGTANNQPQHF. The CDR3, as DNA: TGCGCCAGCAGCCCAGTCGGGACAGCCAACAATCAGCCCCAGCATTTT. V is TRBV4-1 and J is TRBJ1-5, with 7 bases lining up with TRBD1. With V trimmed by 4 bases and J by 3 bases, 9 bases remained unmatched. The CDR3 runs 16 residues. Germline CDR1 is MGHRA and CDR2 is YSYEKL.

CDR3 in DNA: TGCGCCAGCAAAGACAAGAGCAATGAGCAGTTCTTC. Its protein is CASKDKSNEQFF. The chain combines TRBV10-2 with TRBJ2-1; no definite D call. The V gene lost 7 bases and the J gene lost 6 bases, with 10 bases spanning the gap. This CDR3 is built from 12 residues. Germline V gene data show CDR1 as WSHSY and CDR2 as SAAADI.

This chain connects TRBV6-5 to TRBJ1-4; D is perhaps TRBD1 (5 bases). The CDR3 has 15 residues. The V gene lost 6 bases and the J gene lost 0 bases, with 11 bases spanning the gap. CDR1 and CDR2 from the germline V gene are MNHEY and SVGAGI. The CDR3 DNA reads as TGTGCCAGCAGGCCCCGACAGACAACTAATGAAAAACTGTTTTTT. Translation: CASRPRQTTNEKLFF.

This clone has only a few counts. The V gene is TRBV6-2 or TRBV6-3, the J gene TRBJ1-1, with D perhaps matching TRBD1 (6 bases). Germline V gene lookup returns CDR1 MNHEY and CDR2 SVGEGT. Trimming stripped 6 bases from V and 11 bases from J, with 16 bases between. The CDR3 has 12 amino acids. CDR3 sequence reads: CASSPGEGLAFF. As DNA, the CDR3 is TGTGCCAGCAGCCCAGGGGAGGGGTTGGCTTTCTTT.

J is TRBJ2-1 and V is TRBV7-9, with 7 bases fitting TRBD2. The CDR3 spans 14 residues. Germline V lookup: CDR1 SEHNR, CDR2 FQNEAQ (reference sequence). V lost 6 bases and J lost 7; bases outside the gene matches: 9. In DNA, the CDR3 is TGTGCCAGCAGTTCGAGCGGGACCTCAAATGAGCAGTTCTTC. Residues: CASSSSGTSNEQFF.

V and J are TRBV6-5 and TRBJ2-2; no firm D call. CDR1 is MNHEY and CDR2 is SVGAGI in the germline V gene. Trimming removed 2 bases from V and 3 bases from J, with 7 bases in between. There are 14 residues in the CDR3. CDR3 bases: TGTGCCAGCAGTTACGCCACAGACACCGGGGAGCTGTTTTTT. Translating it yields CASSYATDTGELFF.

J is TRBJ1-2 and V is TRBV28; the D gene is possibly TRBD1 (6 bases). V shed 11 bases and J shed 4 bases, with 14 bases lying between them. The CDR3 has 12 amino acids. Germline CDR1 is MDHEN and CDR2 is SYDVKM. CDR3: CAGKGEGYGYTF. The CDR3 coding sequence is TGTGCCGGAAAGGGGGAGGGCTATGGCTACACCTTC.

The CDR3 sequence: CASSYPGQKDYEQYF. The CDR3 coding sequence is TGTGCCAGCAGTTACCCCGGACAGAAAGACTACGAGCAGTACTTC. V and J are TRBV6-2 or TRBV6-3 and TRBJ2-7; D is possibly TRBD1 (6 bases). The CDR3 extends over 15 amino acids. The V gene lost 2 bases and the J gene lost 3 bases, with 14 bases spanning the gap. The germline V gene has CDR1 MNHEY and CDR2 SVGEGT.